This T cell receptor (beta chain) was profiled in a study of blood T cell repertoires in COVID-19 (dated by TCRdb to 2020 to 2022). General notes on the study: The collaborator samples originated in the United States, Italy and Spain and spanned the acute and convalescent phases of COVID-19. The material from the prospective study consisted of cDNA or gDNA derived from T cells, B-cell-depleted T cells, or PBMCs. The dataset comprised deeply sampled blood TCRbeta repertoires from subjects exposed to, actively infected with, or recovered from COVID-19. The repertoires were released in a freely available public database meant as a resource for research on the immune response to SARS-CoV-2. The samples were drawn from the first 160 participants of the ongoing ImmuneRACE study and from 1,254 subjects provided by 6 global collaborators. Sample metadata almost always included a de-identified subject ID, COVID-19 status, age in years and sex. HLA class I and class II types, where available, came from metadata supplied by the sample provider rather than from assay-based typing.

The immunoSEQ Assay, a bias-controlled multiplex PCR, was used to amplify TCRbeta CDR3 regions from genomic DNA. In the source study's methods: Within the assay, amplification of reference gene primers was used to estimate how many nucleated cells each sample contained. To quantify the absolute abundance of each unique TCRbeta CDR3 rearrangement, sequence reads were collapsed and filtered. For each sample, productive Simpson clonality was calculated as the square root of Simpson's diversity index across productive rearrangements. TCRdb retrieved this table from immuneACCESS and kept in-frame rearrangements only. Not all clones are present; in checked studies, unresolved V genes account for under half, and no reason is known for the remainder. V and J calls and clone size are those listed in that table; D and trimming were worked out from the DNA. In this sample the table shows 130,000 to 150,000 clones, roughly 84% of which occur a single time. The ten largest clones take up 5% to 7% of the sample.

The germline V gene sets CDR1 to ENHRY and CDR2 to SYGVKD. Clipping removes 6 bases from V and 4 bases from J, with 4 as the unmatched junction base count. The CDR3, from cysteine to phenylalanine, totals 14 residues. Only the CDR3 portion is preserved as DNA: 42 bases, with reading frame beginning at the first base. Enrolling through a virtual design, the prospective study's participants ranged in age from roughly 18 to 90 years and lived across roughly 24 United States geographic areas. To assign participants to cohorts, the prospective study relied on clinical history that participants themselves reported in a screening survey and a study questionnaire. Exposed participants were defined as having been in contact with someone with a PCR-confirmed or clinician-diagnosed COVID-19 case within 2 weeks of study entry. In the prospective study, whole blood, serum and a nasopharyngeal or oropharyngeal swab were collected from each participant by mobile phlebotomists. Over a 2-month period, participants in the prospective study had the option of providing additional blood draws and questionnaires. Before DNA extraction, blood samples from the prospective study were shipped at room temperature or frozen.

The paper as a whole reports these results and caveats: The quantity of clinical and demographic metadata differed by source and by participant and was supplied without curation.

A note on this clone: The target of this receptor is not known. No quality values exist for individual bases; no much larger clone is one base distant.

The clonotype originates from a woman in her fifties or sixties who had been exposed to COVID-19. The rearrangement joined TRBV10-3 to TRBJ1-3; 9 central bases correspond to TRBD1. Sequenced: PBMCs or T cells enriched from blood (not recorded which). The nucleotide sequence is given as TGTGCCATCAGGGGACAGGGCTCGGGAAACACCATATATTTT. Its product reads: CAIRGQGSGNTIYF.